This TCR beta chain came from a study of T cell responses to AZD1222 COVID-19 vaccine. Repertoires were generated with immunoSEQ multiplex PCR, while TCRdb's copy carries only in-frame clones and drops some. Here the sample spans 110,000 or so clones, roughly 87% being singletons. The CDR3 sequence is 15 residues long. Trimming at V came to 7 bases and at J to 1 base, leaving 4 bases not matched to a gene. Germline V gene data show CDR1 as SGHDT and CDR2 as YYEEEE. The starting material was peripheral blood, obtained on day 0 of MenACWY control vaccination. The TCR originated in an adult in good health. The chain employs TRBV5-6 and TRBJ2-6; 8 bases line up with TRBD1. The CDR3, as DNA: TGTGCCAGCCGCAGGGGGCCTTCTGGGGCCAACGTCCTGACTTTC. Protein product: CASRRGPSGANVLTF. Complete variable domain (other parts from reference TRBV5-6 and TRBJ2-6): DAGVTQSPTHLIKTRGQQVTLRCSPKSGHDTVSWYQQALGQGPQFIFQYYEEEERQRGNFPDRFSGHQFPNYSSELNVNALLLGDSALYLCASRRGPSGANVLTFGAGSRLTVL.